Below are 4 T cell receptor beta chains sequenced from a single sample in a study of OX40 agonist ivuxolimab in advanced cancers. Profiling relied on immunoSEQ multiplex PCR, and the TCRdb table lists in-frame clones only, not all of them. Among nearly 45,000 clones listed, around three quarters were seen once. The sequenced sample was CD4+ or CD8+ T cells sorted from blood, obtained in a trial of the OX40 agonist ivuxolimab. The source of these receptors is an adult with an advanced solid tumor such as melanoma, head and neck, liver or kidney cancer.

V is TRBV7-6 and J is TRBJ2-4, with a tentative D call TRBD1 (6 bases). V shed 5 bases and J shed 11 bases, with 10 bases lying between them. Germline CDR1 is SGHVS and CDR2 is FNYEAQ. The CDR3 sequence is 11 residues long. The CDR3 DNA sequence: TGTGCCAGCAGCCCAGGGGAACTTCAGTACTTC. It encodes CASSPGELQYF.

The chain recombines TRBV12-2 with TRBJ2-7. TRBV12-2 corresponds to a pseudogene. This CDR3 region has 15 residues. The CDR3 nucleotides read TGTGCAAGTCGCTTAGCGGGGGCGGGGTCCTACGAGCAGTACTTC. It yields the protein CASRLAGAGSYEQYF.

The J gene is TRBJ2-7, the V gene TRBV6-5; 8 bases agree with TRBD1. V shed 4 bases, J shed 5 bases, and the junction held 13 bases outside the gene matches. There are 16 residues in the CDR3. Germline CDR1 reads MNHEY; CDR2 reads SVGAGI. In nucleotides, the CDR3 is TGTGCCAGCAGTTCCGGCGAAGCAGGGGGCTTCCACGAGCAGTACTTC. The encoded protein is CASSSGEAGGFHEQYF.

This clone has a single count. Written as DNA, the CDR3 is TGTGCCAGCTCACCATCTAGCGGGAGTAGCAATGAGCAGTTCTTC. This encodes CASSPSSGSSNEQFF. The chain joins TRBV18 to TRBJ2-1, with 10 bases that match TRBD2. The CDR3 totals 15 residues. CDR1 KGHSH and CDR2 LQKENI come from the germline V gene. V was clipped by 2 bases and J by 6 bases; unmatched bases: 4.